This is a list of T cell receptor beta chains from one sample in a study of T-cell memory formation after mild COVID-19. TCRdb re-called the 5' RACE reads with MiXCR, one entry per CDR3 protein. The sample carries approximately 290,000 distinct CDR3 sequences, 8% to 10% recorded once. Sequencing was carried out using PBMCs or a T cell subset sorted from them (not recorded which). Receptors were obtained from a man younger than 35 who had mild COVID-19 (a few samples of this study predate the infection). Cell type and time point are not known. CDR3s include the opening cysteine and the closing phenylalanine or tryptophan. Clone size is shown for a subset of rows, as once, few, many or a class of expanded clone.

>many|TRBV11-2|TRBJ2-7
CASAPGRGGTYLSF
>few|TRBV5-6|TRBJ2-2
CASTLHPGTTNTGELFF
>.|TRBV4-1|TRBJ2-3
CASSQEALGTSGEKNTDTQYF
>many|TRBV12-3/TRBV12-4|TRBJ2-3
CASSDHTDTQYF
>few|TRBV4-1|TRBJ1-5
CASSESTHSNQPQHF
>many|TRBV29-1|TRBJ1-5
CSVSQGLLGNQPQHF
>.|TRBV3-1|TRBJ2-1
CASSQDRVPYNEQFF
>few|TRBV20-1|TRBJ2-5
CSAGQGNQETQYF
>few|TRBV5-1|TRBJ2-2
CASSLAASGGTGELFF
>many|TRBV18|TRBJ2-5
CASSPGSETQYF
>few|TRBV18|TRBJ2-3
CASSLNYRGTDTQYF
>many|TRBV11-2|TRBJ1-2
CASSLGGNYGYTF
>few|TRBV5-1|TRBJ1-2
CASSLRSDRYGYTF
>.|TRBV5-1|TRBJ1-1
CASRRPGMNTEAFF
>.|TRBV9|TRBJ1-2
CASSSGGRYGYTF
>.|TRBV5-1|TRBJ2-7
CASFKGWDSYEQYF
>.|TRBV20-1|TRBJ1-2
CSSLLIYGYTF
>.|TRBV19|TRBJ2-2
CASSIAHSAGELFF
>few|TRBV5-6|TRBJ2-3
CASSLGGVYTDTQYF
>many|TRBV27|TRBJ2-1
CASSLQGDEQFF
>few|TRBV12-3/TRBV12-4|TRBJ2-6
CASKPGLMYSGANVLTF
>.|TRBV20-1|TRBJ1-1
CGLGDRAKRAEAFF
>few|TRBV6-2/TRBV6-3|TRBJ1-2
CASSSRTGVGYTF
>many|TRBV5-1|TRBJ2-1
CASSPGTYNEQFF
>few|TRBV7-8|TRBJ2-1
CASSPTKGAGEQFF
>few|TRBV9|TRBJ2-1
CASSVGGRGSNEQFF
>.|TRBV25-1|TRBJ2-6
CASSVMNSGANVLTF
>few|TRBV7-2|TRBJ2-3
CASSPLSSTDTQYF
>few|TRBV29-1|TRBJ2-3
CSVGLAGVGDTQYF
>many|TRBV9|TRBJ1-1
CASTQQTTNTEAFF
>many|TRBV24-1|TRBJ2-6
CATSGAGANVLTF
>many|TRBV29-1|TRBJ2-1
CSVVSTTWRGGYNEQFF
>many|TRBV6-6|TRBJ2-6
CASSNPGGANVLTF
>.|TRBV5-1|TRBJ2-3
CASSLVPAGKGDTQYF
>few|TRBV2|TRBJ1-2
CASRDRASGYTF
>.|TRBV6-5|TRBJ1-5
CASGTGSSNQPQHF